The text below deals with one T cell receptor beta chain. Its cognate antigen is unknown. This specimen belongs to a study of response to subunit inactivated influenza vaccine. Study findings and constraints: Each seasonal influenza vaccination, the authors suggested, recruits few new T cells.

The CDR3 covers 17 residues. Germline assignment: CDR1 LGHNA and CDR2 YSLEER. Trimming removed 2 bases from V and 9 bases from J, with 23 bases in between. TCRdb re-called the RT-PCR reads through MiXCR, storing one row per CDR3 protein. The table has about 780,000 distinct CDR3 sequences, around 18% seen once. The source of this sequence is a man aged 45-65 years who received an inactivated influenza vaccine. Source: PBMCs from blood, taken 5 days after vaccination. The rearrangement uses TRBV4-3 and TRBJ2-1, with D maybe TRBD2 (6 bases). CDR3 sequence (DNA): TGCGCCAGCAGCCAACTCGCCCTAGCGTCGGTGGGCGGTGAGCAGTTCTTC. This codes for CASSQLALASVGGEQFF.